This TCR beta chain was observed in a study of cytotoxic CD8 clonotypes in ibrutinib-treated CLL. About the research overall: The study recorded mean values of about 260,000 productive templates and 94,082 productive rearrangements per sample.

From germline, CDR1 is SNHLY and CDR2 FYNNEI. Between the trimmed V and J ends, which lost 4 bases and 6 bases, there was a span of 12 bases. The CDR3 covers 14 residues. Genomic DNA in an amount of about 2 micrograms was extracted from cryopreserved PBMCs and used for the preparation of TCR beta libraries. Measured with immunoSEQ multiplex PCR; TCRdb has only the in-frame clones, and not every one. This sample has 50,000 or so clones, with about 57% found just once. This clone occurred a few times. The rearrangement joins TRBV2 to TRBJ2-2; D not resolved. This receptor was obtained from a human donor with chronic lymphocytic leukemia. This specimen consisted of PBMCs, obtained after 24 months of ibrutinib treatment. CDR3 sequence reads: CASSVSGGPGELFF. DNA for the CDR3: TGTGCCAGCAGTGTTTCAGGCGGTCCCGGGGAGCTGTTTTTT.